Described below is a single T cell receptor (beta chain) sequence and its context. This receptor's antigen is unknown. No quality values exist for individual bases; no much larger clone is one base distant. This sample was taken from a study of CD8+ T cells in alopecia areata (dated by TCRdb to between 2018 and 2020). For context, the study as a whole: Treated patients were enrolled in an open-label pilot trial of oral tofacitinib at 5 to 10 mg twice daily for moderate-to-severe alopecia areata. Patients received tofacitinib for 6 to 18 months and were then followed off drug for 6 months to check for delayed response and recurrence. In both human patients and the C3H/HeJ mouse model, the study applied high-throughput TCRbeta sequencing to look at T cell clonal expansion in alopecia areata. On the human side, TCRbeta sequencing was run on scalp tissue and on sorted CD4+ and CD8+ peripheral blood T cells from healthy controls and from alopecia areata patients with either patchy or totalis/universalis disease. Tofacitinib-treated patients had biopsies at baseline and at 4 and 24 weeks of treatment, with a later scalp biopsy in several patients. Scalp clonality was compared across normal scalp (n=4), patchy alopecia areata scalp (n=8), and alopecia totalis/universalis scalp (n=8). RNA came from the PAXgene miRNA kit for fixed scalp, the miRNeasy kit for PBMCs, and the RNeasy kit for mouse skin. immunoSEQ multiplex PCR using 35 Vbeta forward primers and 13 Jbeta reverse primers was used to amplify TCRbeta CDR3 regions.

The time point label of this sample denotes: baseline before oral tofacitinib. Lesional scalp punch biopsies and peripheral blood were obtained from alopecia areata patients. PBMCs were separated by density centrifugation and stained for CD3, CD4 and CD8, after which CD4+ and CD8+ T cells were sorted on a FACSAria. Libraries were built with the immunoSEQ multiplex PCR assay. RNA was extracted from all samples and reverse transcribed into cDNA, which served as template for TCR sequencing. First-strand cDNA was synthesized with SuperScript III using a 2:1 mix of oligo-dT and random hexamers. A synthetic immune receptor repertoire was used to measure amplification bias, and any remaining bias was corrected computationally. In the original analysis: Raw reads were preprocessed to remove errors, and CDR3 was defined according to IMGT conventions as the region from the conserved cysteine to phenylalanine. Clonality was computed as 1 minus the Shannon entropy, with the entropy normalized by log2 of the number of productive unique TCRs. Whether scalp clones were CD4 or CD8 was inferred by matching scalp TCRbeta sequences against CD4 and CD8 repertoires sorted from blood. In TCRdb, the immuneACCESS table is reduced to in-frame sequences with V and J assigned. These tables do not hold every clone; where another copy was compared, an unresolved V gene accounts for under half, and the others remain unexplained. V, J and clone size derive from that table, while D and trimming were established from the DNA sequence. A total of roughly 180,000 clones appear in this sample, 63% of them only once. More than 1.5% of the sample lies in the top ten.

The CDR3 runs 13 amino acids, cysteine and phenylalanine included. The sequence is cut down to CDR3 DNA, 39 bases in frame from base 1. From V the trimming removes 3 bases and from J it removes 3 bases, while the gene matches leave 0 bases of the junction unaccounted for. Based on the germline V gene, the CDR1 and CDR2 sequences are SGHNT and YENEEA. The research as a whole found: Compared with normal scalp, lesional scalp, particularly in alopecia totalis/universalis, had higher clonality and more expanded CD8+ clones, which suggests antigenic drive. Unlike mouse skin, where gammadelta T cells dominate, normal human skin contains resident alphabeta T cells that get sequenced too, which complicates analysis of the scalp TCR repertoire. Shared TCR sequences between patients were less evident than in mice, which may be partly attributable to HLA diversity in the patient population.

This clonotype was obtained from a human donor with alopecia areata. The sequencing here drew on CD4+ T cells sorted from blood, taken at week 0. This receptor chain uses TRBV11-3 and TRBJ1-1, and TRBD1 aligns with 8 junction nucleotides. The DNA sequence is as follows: TGTGCCAGCAGCTTGGACAGGGACACTGAAGCTTTCTTT. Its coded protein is CASSLDRDTEAFF.